This record looks at one T cell receptor (beta chain) sequence and its context. This sample was taken from a study of blood T cell repertoires in COVID-19. The CDR3 has 15 residues. Germline V gives CDR1 LGHDT, CDR2 YNNKEL (reference sequence). The V segment lost 2 bases and the J segment 3 bases; nucleotides outside the gene matches: 7. The data were produced by immunoSEQ multiplex PCR, yet TCRdb's version contains in-frame clones alone and is incomplete. The repertoire holds about 280,000 clones, with 83% as singletons. This receptor was identified in a woman in her 50s who had recovered from COVID-19. Source material: peripheral blood. The chain employs TRBV3-1 (or the pseudogene TRBV3-2) and TRBJ2-7; TRBD2 matches 7 bases. The CDR3 protein is CASSQNGGSIYEQYF. The CDR3 nucleotides are TGTGCCAGCAGCCAAAACGGGGGGTCAATCTACGAGCAGTACTTC.